The 24 T cell receptor beta chains reported below all come from one sample, sequenced in a study of blood T cell repertoires in COVID-19. TCRdb's copy holds only in-frame clones and misses some; the assay was immunoSEQ multiplex PCR. There are roughly 180,000 clones in the sample; 79% occur only once, and 8.1% lies in the top ten. Sequenced material: peripheral blood. The receptors were gathered from a woman aged 60-75 years with COVID-19, enrolled during active disease.

The J gene is TRBJ1-2, the V gene TRBV7-6, with 9 bases aligning to TRBD1. Germline V lookup: CDR1 SGHVS, CDR2 FNYEAQ. Losses at the gene ends were 3 bases for V and 9 bases for J; bases not matched to a gene: 5. The CDR3 covers 13 residues. Here the CDR3 DNA reads TGTGCCAGCAGCTTGGGGACAGGGAATCGCTACACCTTC. Translated: CASSLGTGNRYTF. The full variable domain, its missing parts supplied by reference TRBV7-6 and TRBJ1-2, is GAGVSQSPRYKVTKRGQDVALRCDPISGHVSLYWYRQALGQGPEFLTYFNYEAQQDKSGLPNDRFSAERPEGSISTLTIQRTEQRDSAMYRCASSLGTGNRYTFGSGTRLTVV.

This chain uses TRBV5-1 with TRBJ1-4, with D possibly being TRBD1 (5 bases). This CDR3 has 15 residues. Germline CDR1 and CDR2: SGHRS and YFSETQ. V was trimmed by 0 bases and J by 5 bases, leaving 11 bases between them. CDR3 region: CASSLDGGDNEKLFF. CDR3 sequence (DNA): TGCGCCAGCAGCTTGGATGGAGGGGACAATGAAAAACTGTTTTTT.

The rearrangement uses TRBV7-2 and TRBJ2-7, with 11 bases lining up with TRBD1. Germline V gives CDR1 SGHTA, CDR2 FQGNSA. The J segment lost 4 bases and the V segment lost 5 bases, leaving 7 bases of the junction unmatched. CDR3 length equals 15 residues. The CDR3 reads CASSRDRGNVYEQYF. The CDR3 DNA is TGTGCCAGCAGCCGGGACAGGGGGAATGTGTACGAGCAGTACTTC. The full variable domain, with the rest looked up from reference TRBV7-2 and TRBJ2-7, is GAGVSQSPSNKVTEKGKDVELRCDPISGHTALYWYRQSLGQGLEFLIYFQGNSAPDKSGLPSDRFSAERTGGSVSTLTIQRTQQEDSAVYLCASSRDRGNVYEQYFGPGTRLTVT.

The chain employs TRBV7-3 and TRBJ2-3; TRBD2 agrees at 9 bases. Trimming took 5 bases from V and 4 from J; bases not matched to a gene: 10. CDR3 length equals 16 residues. Looked up from germline, CDR1 is SGHTA and CDR2 is FQGTGA. CDR3 loop: CASSPRGGRAPDTQYF. CDR3 nucleotide sequence: TGTGCCAGCAGCCCCAGGGGCGGGAGGGCCCCAGATACGCAGTATTTT.

The chain carries TRBV10-2 and TRBJ2-5; TRBD2 aligns across 15 bases. Germline V gene sequence: CDR1 WSHSY, CDR2 SAAADI. This CDR3 spans 18 amino acids. The junction had 9 bases not matched to a gene; V was cut back by 2 bases and J by 5 bases. The DNA of the CDR3 is TGCGCCAGCAGTGAGGGTGGACTAGCGGGGGGGCTTGTGGAGACCCAGTACTTC. Translating gives CASSEGGLAGGLVETQYF.

This chain uses TRBV28 with TRBJ2-5; D is possibly TRBD2 (6 bases). CDR1 MDHEN and CDR2 SYDVKM come from the germline V gene. The CDR3 spans 15 residues. V shed 4 bases and J shed 9 bases, with 21 bases lying between them. The CDR3 protein is CASSYPRMVPGAQYF. The CDR3 region has the DNA TGTGCCAGCAGTTACCCCCGGATGGTTCCGGGGGCCCAGTACTTC.

This clone came up a few times. The J gene is TRBJ1-6, the V gene TRBV6-1; D call uncertain. There are 18 residues in the CDR3. CDR1 is MNHNS and CDR2 is SASEGT in the germline V gene. With 4 bases removed from V and 5 bases from J, the gap between germline ends came to 21 bases. Here the CDR3 reads CASSALPGTRYHNSPLHF. As DNA, the CDR3 is TGTGCCAGCAGTGCCCTTCCTGGTACCAGGTACCATAATTCACCCCTCCACTTT.

The rearrangement joins TRBV4-2 to TRBJ1-3; D gene uncertain. This CDR3 is built from 15 residues. Trimming took off 5 bases at V and 0 bases at J, with 11 bases between the two ends. CDR1 and CDR2 (germline): LGHNA, YNFKEQ. The CDR3 loop is CASSLNGDSGNTIYF. The CDR3 DNA reads TGTGCCAGCAGCTTAAACGGGGACTCTGGAAACACCATATATTTT.

With regard to this clone: At the DNA level, this CDR3 is encoded by other sequences in the same sample as well. The rearrangement uses TRBV5-1 and TRBJ2-5; 11 nucleotides align to TRBD1. The CDR3 is 16 amino acids. CDR1 SGHRS and CDR2 YFSETQ come from the germline V gene. V trimming: 4 bases; J trimming: 0 bases; junction bases outside the gene matches: 5. The CDR3 DNA reads as TGCGCCAGCAGCGGAGGGACAGGGGGTTACCAAGAGACCCAGTACTTC. Its protein is CASSGGTGGYQETQYF.

In its sample, this clone was seen once. The CDR3 nucleotides read TGTGCCAGCTCACCAGCAATAGCGGGAGCAGTTAGAGATACGCAGTATTTT. Amino acids: CASSPAIAGAVRDTQYF. This sequence joins TRBV18 and TRBJ2-3, with TRBD2 identical over 9 bases. The V segment lost 2 bases and the J segment 5 bases; nucleotides outside the gene matches: 11. This CDR3 has 17 amino acids. Germline CDR1 KGHSH, CDR2 LQKENI.

This chain uses TRBV6-2 or TRBV6-3 with TRBJ2-1; D is undetermined. The CDR3 has 20 amino acids. CDR1 and CDR2 (germline): MNHEY, SVGEGT. Trimming left V 5 bases short and J 4 bases short, with 30 bases between. The CDR3 bases are TGTGCCAGCAGTGCAAACCCGGTACAGTTCCCCCGCTTATTATACAATGAGCAGTTCTTC. Residues: CASSANPVQFPRLLYNEQFF.

The chain joins TRBV19 to TRBJ2-1; 11 positions agree with TRBD2. The CDR3 covers 18 residues. Germline-derived CDR1 and CDR2 are LNHDA and SQIVND (reference sequence). V was pared by 6 bases and J by 0 bases, with 10 bases of the junction left unmatched. In DNA, the CDR3 is TGTGCCAGTAGCAGGACTAGCGGGTCCTCAGGCTCCTACAATGAGCAGTTCTTC. This translates into CASSRTSGSSGSYNEQFF.

This clone turned up a few times. The genes are TRBV3-1 (or the pseudogene TRBV3-2) and TRBJ1-2; no clear D. CDR1 and CDR2 from the germline V gene are LGHDT and YNNKEL (reference sequence). V lost 1 base and J 4 bases, leaving 13 bases between the germline ends. The CDR3 has 15 amino acids. In DNA, the CDR3 is TGTGCCAGCAGCCAAGTGGCGCTAGAGGGCTATGGCTACACCTTC. It yields the protein CASSQVALEGYGYTF.

This clone was found a few times. This sequence joins TRBV3-1 (or the pseudogene TRBV3-2) and TRBJ1-5; possibly TRBD1 for D (6 bases). Per the germline V gene, CDR1 is LGHDT and CDR2 is YNNKEL (reference sequence). Deletions cut 0 bases from V and 7 bases from J, with 16 bases between. The CDR3 is 16 residues long. The CDR3 region has the DNA TGTGCCAGCAGCCAAGATAGGCCAGGGGTGTACCAGCCCCAGCATTTT. Translated, it gives CASSQDRPGVYQPQHF.

The chain is built from TRBV18 and TRBJ1-2, with D maybe TRBD1 (5 bases). The ends were cut back, 2 bases at V and 14 bases at J, with 15 bases in the middle. The germline gives CDR1 KGHSH, CDR2 LQKENI. The CDR3 has 12 residues. The CDR3 DNA is TGTGCCAGCTCACCAGACAGAAGATCTCGTACCTTC. Translated: CASSPDRRSRTF.

The table lists this clone with a few counts. J is TRBJ1-5 and V is TRBV10-3; D is unclear. In germline, CDR1 is ENHRY, CDR2 SYGVKD. This CDR3 region has 16 residues. Trimming pared 0 bases from V and 3 bases from J, leaving 12 bases between. CDR3 DNA: TGTGCCATCAGTGAGTCGCTGGCCCCATCCAATCAGCCCCAGCATTTT. Protein product: CAISESLAPSNQPQHF.

The chain combines TRBV7-2 with TRBJ1-4, with 11 bases identical to TRBD1. The CDR3 has 19 amino acids. The V gene's germline CDR1 is SGHTA and CDR2 FQGNSA. V was pared by 2 bases and J by 13 bases, with 21 bases of the junction left unmatched. CDR3 nucleotides: TGTGCCAGCAGCTTATTGCCAGAAATACCGGGACAGGGGGTCAGCGGACTGTTTTTT. It specifies CASSLLPEIPGQGVSGLFF.

This clone was counted once. V and J are TRBV19 and TRBJ2-2, with 8 bases aligning to TRBD1. Per germline, CDR1 LNHDA and CDR2 SQIVND (reference sequence). Losses at the gene ends were 9 bases for V and 7 bases for J; bases not matched to a gene: 16. The CDR3 contains 16 residues. The CDR3 reads CASRQYGTGFVGELFF. CDR3 nucleotides: TGTGCCAGCCGGCAATACGGGACAGGATTCGTCGGGGAGCTGTTTTTT.

The chain links TRBV5-4 to TRBJ1-6; 8 nucleotides agree with TRBD1. The CDR3 sequence is 15 residues long. Germline lookup yields CDR1 SGHNT and CDR2 YYREEE (reference sequence). The ends lost 4 bases at V and 8 bases at J; junction bases unmatched: 8. CDR3 DNA: TGTGCCAGCAGCCCGACAGGGGCGCGGGATTCACCCCTCCACTTT. It is translated as CASSPTGARDSPLHF.

As to this clone: Other DNA sequences in this sample translate to the same CDR3. The chain is built from TRBV5-4 and TRBJ1-5; D call uncertain. Germline loops: CDR1 SGHNT, CDR2 YYREEE (reference sequence). The CDR3 sequence is 14 residues long. With 0 bases removed from V and 3 bases from J, the gap between germline ends came to 7 bases. CDR3 sequence: CASSLAGDNQPQHF. The CDR3 DNA sequence: TGTGCCAGCAGCTTGGCCGGAGACAATCAGCCCCAGCATTTT.

This clone appeared a few times. J is TRBJ2-3 and V is TRBV24-1, with D maybe TRBD2 (7 bases). V was shortened by 6 bases and J by 3 bases, with 15 bases between the two germline ends. The CDR3 is 15 amino acids. CDR1 and CDR2 (germline): KGHDR, SFDVKD. The CDR3 DNA follows: TGTGCCACCAGTCAAAGGGGGGAGGGAACAGATACGCAGTATTTT. This codes for CATSQRGEGTDTQYF.

The chain uses TRBV24-1 and TRBJ1-2; TRBD1 matches 9 bases. This CDR3 comprises 16 residues. J lost 3 bases, V lost 4 bases, and 8 bases had no gene match. From germline, CDR1 is KGHDR and CDR2 SFDVKD. The CDR3 nucleotides are TGTGCCACCAGTGACAATCCGGGACAGGGTCACTATGGCTACACCTTC. This encodes CATSDNPGQGHYGYTF.

The chain couples TRBV7-8 to TRBJ2-1, with 11 bases lining up with TRBD2. The CDR3 sequence is 15 residues long. Trimming took 5 bases from V and 6 from J; bases not matched to a gene: 6. Per germline, CDR1 SGHVS and CDR2 FQNEAQ. CDR3 amino acids: CASSPFSGRANEQFF. CDR3 nucleotides: TGTGCCAGCAGCCCCTTTAGCGGGAGGGCCAATGAGCAGTTCTTC.

This rearrangement joins TRBV4-2 to TRBJ2-3; no clear D. The germline CDR1 and CDR2 sequences are LGHNA and YNFKEQ. The CDR3 spans 14 residues. The V and J ends lost 1 base and 3 bases respectively, with 8 bases between them. The CDR3 region has the DNA TGTGCCAGCAGCCAAGCCCCAGGTACAGATACGCAGTATTTT. Translation gives CASSQAPGTDTQYF.